This TCR beta chain was observed in a study of T cells in Graves' hyperthyroidism and ophthalmopathy. Amplification of TCR beta CDR3 regions used RNA as the template. HTBI primers were employed in a first-round RT-PCR of the TCR CDR3. Via MiXCR, TCRdb re-called the multiplex PCR reads, giving one row per CDR3 protein. There are about half a million distinct CDR3 sequences in the sample; about 24% occur only once, and around 11% lies in the top ten. V was clipped by 3 bases and J by 3 bases; unmatched bases: 3. CDR3 length: 15 amino acids. Germline assignment: CDR1 MGHRA and CDR2 YSYEKL. This receptor was taken from a woman in her twenties or thirties with Graves' ophthalmopathy. Sequenced sample: blood. V and J are TRBV4-1 and TRBJ2-2, with TRBD1 identical over 8 bases. This chain's CDR3 is CASSQPDRDTGELFF. CDR3 DNA sequence: TGCGCCAGCAGCCAGCCGGACAGGGACACCGGGGAGCTGTTTTTT.